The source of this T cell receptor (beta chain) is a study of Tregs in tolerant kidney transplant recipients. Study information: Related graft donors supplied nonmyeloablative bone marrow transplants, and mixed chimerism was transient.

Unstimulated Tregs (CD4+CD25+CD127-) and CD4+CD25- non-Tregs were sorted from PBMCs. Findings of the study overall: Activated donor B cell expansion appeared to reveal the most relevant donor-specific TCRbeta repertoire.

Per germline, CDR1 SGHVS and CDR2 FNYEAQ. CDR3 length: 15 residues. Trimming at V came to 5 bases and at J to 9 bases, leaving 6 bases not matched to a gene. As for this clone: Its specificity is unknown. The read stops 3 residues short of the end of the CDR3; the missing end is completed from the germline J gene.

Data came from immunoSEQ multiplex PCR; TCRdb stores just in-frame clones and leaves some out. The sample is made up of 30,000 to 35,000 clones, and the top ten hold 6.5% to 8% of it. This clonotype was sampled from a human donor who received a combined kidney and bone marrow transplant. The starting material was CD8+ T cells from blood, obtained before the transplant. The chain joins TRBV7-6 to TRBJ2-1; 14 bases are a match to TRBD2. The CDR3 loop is CASSRGTSGSGEQFF. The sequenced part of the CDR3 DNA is TGTGCCAGCAGCCGCGGGACTAGCGGGAGTGGTGAG. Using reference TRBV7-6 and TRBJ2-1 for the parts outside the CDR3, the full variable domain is GAGVSQSPRYKVTKRGQDVALRCDPISGHVSLYWYRQALGQGPEFLTYFNYEAQQDKSGLPNDRFSAERPEGSISTLTIQRTEQRDSAMYRCASSRGTSGSGEQFFGPGTRLTVL.